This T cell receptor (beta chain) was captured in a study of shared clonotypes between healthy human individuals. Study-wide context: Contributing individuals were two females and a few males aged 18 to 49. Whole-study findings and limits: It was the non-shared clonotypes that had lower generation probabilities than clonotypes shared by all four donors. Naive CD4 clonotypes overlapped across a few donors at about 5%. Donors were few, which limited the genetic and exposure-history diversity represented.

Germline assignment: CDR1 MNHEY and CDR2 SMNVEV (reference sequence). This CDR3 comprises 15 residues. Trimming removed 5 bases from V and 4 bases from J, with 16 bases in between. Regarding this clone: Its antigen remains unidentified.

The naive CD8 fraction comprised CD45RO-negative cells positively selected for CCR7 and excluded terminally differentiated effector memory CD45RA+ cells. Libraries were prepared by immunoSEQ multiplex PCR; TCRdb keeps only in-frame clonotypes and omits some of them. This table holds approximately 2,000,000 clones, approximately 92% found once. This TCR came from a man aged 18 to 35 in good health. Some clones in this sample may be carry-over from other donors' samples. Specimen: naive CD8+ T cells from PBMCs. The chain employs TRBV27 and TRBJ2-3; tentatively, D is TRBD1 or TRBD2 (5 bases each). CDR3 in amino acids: CASSMGVGSADTQYF. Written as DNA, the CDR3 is TGTGCCAGCAGTATGGGGGTGGGTTCCGCAGATACGCAGTATTTT.